One sample yielded the 29 T cell receptor beta chains listed below, sequenced in a study of cytomegalovirus exposure and HLA in healthy donors. The study ran its PCR with 60 Vbeta and 13 Jbeta primers. Using immunoSEQ multiplex PCR, the repertoire was profiled, and TCRdb retains in-frame clones only, with some absent. The table records 150,000 to 200,000 clones, roughly 77% of them present only once. The specimen sequenced was PBMCs. The receptors were sampled from a woman in her thirties or forties in good health and CMV-seropositive.

This clone was seen a single time. The chain combines TRBV18 with TRBJ1-1; maybe TRBD1 (6 bases). This CDR3 spans 13 amino acids. Germline-derived CDR1 and CDR2 are KGHSH and LQKENI. The V gene lost 5 bases and the J gene lost 11 bases, with 18 bases spanning the gap. The CDR3 loop is CASSSSPGDRAFF. For the CDR3, the DNA is TGTGCCAGCTCATCATCCCCAGGGGATCGGGCTTTCTTT.

This clone came up a few times. The chain couples TRBV28 to TRBJ1-4; unclear D gene. This CDR3 contains 17 residues. Germline CDR1 reads MDHEN; CDR2 reads SYDVKM. V shed 5 bases and J shed 0 bases, with 16 bases lying between them. CDR3: CASSRILGRSTNEKLFF. The DNA of the CDR3 is TGTGCCAGCAGTCGTATTCTGGGGAGGTCAACTAATGAAAAACTGTTTTTT.

This clone appeared a single time. This chain connects TRBV5-1 to TRBJ1-4, with TRBD1 identical over 9 bases. Germline V lookup: CDR1 SGHRS, CDR2 YFSETQ. V shed 0 bases and J 11 bases; nucleotides not matched to a gene: 8. The CDR3 runs 15 residues. The CDR3, as DNA: TGCGCCAGCAGCTTGGGAGGTACAGGGGGCGAGAAACTGTTTTTT. It specifies CASSLGGTGGEKLFF.

The chain joins TRBV7-2 to TRBJ1-5, with a tentative D call TRBD1 (6 bases). Looked up from germline, CDR1 is SGHTA and CDR2 is FQGNSA. V lost 1 base, J lost 1 base, and 14 bases lay in between. This CDR3 is 17 amino acids long. This CDR3 is CASSLVLGGASNQPQHF. In nucleotides, the CDR3 is TGTGCCAGCAGCTTAGTGCTCGGGGGGGCGAGCAATCAGCCCCAGCATTTT.

The V and J genes are TRBV4-3 and TRBJ2-7, with no clear D. V was cut by 0 bases and J by 3 bases, with 12 bases left in between. The CDR3 has 15 amino acids. The V gene's germline CDR1 is LGHNA and CDR2 YSLEER. CDR3 region: CASSQDKESLYEQYF. CDR3 DNA: TGCGCCAGCAGCCAAGATAAGGAGAGCCTCTACGAGCAGTACTTC.

The chain employs TRBV5-8 and TRBJ1-1; 8 nucleotides align to TRBD1. The ends lost 4 bases at V and 0 bases at J; junction bases unmatched: 17. CDR1 and CDR2 from the germline V gene are SGHTS and YDEGEE. The CDR3 runs 19 residues. This CDR3 is CASSLLTGTGIGMNTEAFF. DNA for the CDR3: TGTGCCAGCAGCCTTCTTACCGGGACAGGAATCGGAATGAACACTGAAGCTTTCTTT.

The chain is built from TRBV6-1 and TRBJ2-7, with a weak D call TRBD1 (5 bases). Germline lookup yields CDR1 MNHNS and CDR2 SASEGT. V was shortened by 11 bases and J by 4 bases, with 12 bases between the two germline ends. The CDR3 has 11 residues. The CDR3 reads CALLQGYEQYF. The CDR3 DNA follows: TGTGCCCTCTTGCAGGGATACGAGCAGTACTTC.

The chain recombines TRBV7-2 with TRBJ2-5; 7 nucleotides line up with TRBD2. V was clipped by 4 bases and J by 2 bases; unmatched bases: 4. Germline V gene data show CDR1 as SGHTA and CDR2 as FQGNSA. The CDR3 is 14 residues long. CDR3 region: CASSSGLVQETQYF. The DNA for the CDR3 is TGTGCCAGCAGCTCAGGACTAGTTCAAGAGACCCAGTACTTC. Using reference TRBV7-2 and TRBJ2-5 for the parts outside the CDR3, the full variable domain is GAGVSQSPSNKVTEKGKDVELRCDPISGHTALYWYRQSLGQGLEFLIYFQGNSAPDKSGLPSDRFSAERTGGSVSTLTIQRTQQEDSAVYLCASSSGLVQETQYFGPGTRLLVL.

The rearrangement joins TRBV18 to TRBJ1-3; 7 bases are shared with TRBD1. This CDR3 spans 14 amino acids. The germline CDR1 and CDR2 sequences are KGHSH and LQKENI. V was clipped by 4 bases and J by 4 bases; unmatched bases: 4. The CDR3 bases are TGTGCCAGCTCACTCGGGACAGCAGGAAACACCATATATTTT. It is translated as CASSLGTAGNTIYF.

CDR3 sequence (DNA): TGTGCCAGCAGTCCCCGACAGAACACTGAAGCTTTCTTT. It encodes CASSPRQNTEAFF. This chain uses TRBV28 with TRBJ1-1, with unresolved D. The CDR3 contains 13 residues. The germline CDR1 and CDR2 sequences are MDHEN and SYDVKM. V was cut by 5 bases and J by 1 base, with 8 bases left in between.

The gene calls are TRBV11-3 and TRBJ2-3; D is perhaps TRBD1 (7 bases). The CDR3 spans 15 residues. V lost 5 bases and J lost 2, with 14 bases in between. Germline V gene sequence: CDR1 SGHNT, CDR2 YENEEA. CDR3 in DNA: TGTGCCAGCAGCCGGGGGACAGTCGTCACAGATACGCAGTATTTT. Its translation is CASSRGTVVTDTQYF.

The chain is built from TRBV28 and TRBJ2-7; TRBD2 agrees at 12 bases. This CDR3 is built from 16 residues. Germline V gene lookup returns CDR1 MDHEN and CDR2 SYDVKM. J gave up 0 bases and V 6 bases, and 6 bases lay outside the gene matches. As DNA, the CDR3 is TGTGCCAGCAGCCTAGGACTAGCGGGAAGCTCCTACGAGCAGTACTTC. Translated: CASSLGLAGSSYEQYF.

The V gene is TRBV10-2, the J gene TRBJ2-7, with 11 bases identical to TRBD2. V shed 6 bases and J 2 bases; nucleotides not matched to a gene: 3. Germline V gives CDR1 WSHSY, CDR2 SAAADI. The CDR3 loop spans 14 amino acids. The CDR3 sequence is CASRLAGGPYEQYF. The CDR3 bases are TGCGCCAGCAGGCTAGCGGGAGGTCCCTACGAGCAGTACTTC.

The genes are TRBV7-9 and TRBJ1-4; no reliable D call. V dropped 5 bases and J dropped 6 bases, with 13 bases sitting between them. From germline, CDR1 is SEHNR and CDR2 FQNEAQ (reference sequence). The CDR3 has 14 residues. The CDR3 DNA sequence: TGTGCCAGCAGCGAACCACGGCGGGATGAAAAACTGTTTTTT. The encoded protein is CASSEPRRDEKLFF.

This clone occurred a few times. The V gene is TRBV6-1, the J gene TRBJ2-1; 7 bases map to TRBD2. The junction had 14 bases not matched to a gene; V was cut back by 6 bases and J by 15 bases. The CDR3 runs to 13 residues. Germline V gene lookup returns CDR1 MNHNS and CDR2 SASEGT. The chain's CDR3 is CASSLAGLAVPFF. In nucleotides, the CDR3 is TGTGCCAGCAGCCTAGCTGGGCTAGCGGTACCGTTCTTC.

The J gene is TRBJ2-1, the V gene TRBV25-1, with 7 bases lining up with TRBD1. CDR3 length equals 15 residues. Germline V gene data show CDR1 as MGHDK and CDR2 as SYGVNS. V lost 0 bases, J lost 5 bases, and 4 bases stayed unmatched. The CDR3, as DNA: TGTGCCAGCAGTGAATACAGGGGGTCTAACAATGAGCAGTTCTTC. This sequence encodes CASSEYRGSNNEQFF.

This clone has more than one count but fewer than ten. This chain links TRBV18 with TRBJ2-7, with 9 bases that match TRBD1. This CDR3 spans 16 amino acids. V dropped 2 bases and J dropped 2; count of bases not matched to a gene: 7. CDR1 and CDR2 from the germline V gene are KGHSH and LQKENI. Written as DNA, the CDR3 is TGTGCCAGCTCACCATTGCCGGGACAGGGAACCTACGAGCAGTACTTC. It codes for CASSPLPGQGTYEQYF.

V is TRBV28 and J is TRBJ2-7; possibly TRBD2 for D (5 bases). Germline CDR1 is MDHEN and CDR2 is SYDVKM. The CDR3 sequence is 13 residues long. V lost 2 bases to trimming and J lost 6 bases, with 11 bases between them. CDR3 sequence: CASSLEGAREQYF. The CDR3, as DNA: TGTGCCAGCAGTTTAGAGGGAGCGCGCGAGCAGTACTTC.

This clone was seen only once. The chain links TRBV28 to TRBJ1-2; perhaps TRBD1 as D (5 bases). Germline-derived CDR1 and CDR2 are MDHEN and SYDVKM. This CDR3 has 11 amino acids. Trimming shortened V by 4 bases and J by 8 bases, and 8 bases separated the two germline ends. CDR3 nucleotide sequence: TGTGCCAGCAGTTCTCAGGGAGGCTACACCTTC. Amino acids: CASSSQGGYTF.

This clone came up once. The chain joins TRBV7-9 to TRBJ1-4; D may be TRBD1 (5 bases). This CDR3 is built from 14 residues. With 5 bases removed from V and 6 bases from J, the gap between germline ends came to 13 bases. Germline loops: CDR1 SEHNR, CDR2 FQNEAQ (reference sequence). Here the CDR3 reads CASSVGQGYEKLFF. The CDR3 nucleotides are TGTGCCAGCAGCGTGGGTCAGGGATATGAAAAACTGTTTTTT.

This sequence joins TRBV5-5 and TRBJ1-2, with no clear D. CDR1 is SGHKS, CDR2 YYEKEE, per germline (reference sequence). The CDR3 sequence is 13 residues long. Trimming removed 0 bases from V and 3 bases from J, with 6 bases in between. The CDR3 region has the DNA TGTGCCAGCAGCTTGGTGTCAGACTATGGCTACACCTTC. It is translated as CASSLVSDYGYTF.

The chain combines TRBV5-1 with TRBJ1-4; D remains unclear. The CDR3 contains 16 residues. The V gene lost 4 bases and the J gene lost 4 bases, with 17 bases spanning the gap. The germline gives CDR1 SGHRS, CDR2 YFSETQ. CDR3 sequence reads: CASSPLPAGVNEKLFF. The CDR3 DNA reads TGCGCCAGCAGCCCTCTCCCGGCCGGAGTTAATGAAAAACTGTTTTTT. Together with reference TRBV5-1 and TRBJ1-4, the CDR3 gives the full variable domain: KAGVTQTPRYLIKTRGQQVTLSCSPISGHRSVSWYQQTPGQGLQFLFEYFSETQRNKGNFPGRFSGRQFSNSRSEMNVSTLELGDSALYLCASSPLPAGVNEKLFFGSGTQLSVL.

The chain employs TRBV6-5 and TRBJ1-1, with D possibly TRBD1 on 5 matching bases. CDR1 is MNHEY, CDR2 SVGAGI, per germline. V was pared by 8 bases and J by 1 base, with 11 bases between. The CDR3 is 13 amino acids. This CDR3 reads CASSFTGNTEAFF. The CDR3, as DNA: TGTGCCAGCTCTTTTACAGGGAACACTGAAGCTTTCTTT.

The J gene is TRBJ2-7, the V gene TRBV4-3, with 9 bases fitting TRBD1. The CDR3 is made up of 16 amino acids. Germline CDR1 reads LGHNA; CDR2 reads YSLEER. The V and J ends lost 0 bases and 2 bases, in that order; junction bases with no gene match: 5. The CDR3 coding sequence is TGCGCCAGCAGCCAAGACCGGACAGGGGTGGCCTACGAGCAGTACTTC. It yields the protein CASSQDRTGVAYEQYF.

Concerning this clone: At the DNA level, this CDR3 is encoded by other sequences in the same sample as well. The chain links TRBV5-1 to TRBJ1-6; TRBD1 agrees at 7 bases. Germline CDR1 SGHRS, CDR2 YFSETQ. Trimming at V came to 0 bases and at J to 9 bases, leaving 3 bases not matched to a gene. The CDR3 spans 14 residues. The CDR3 protein is CASSLGQGGSPLHF. In nucleotides, the CDR3 is TGCGCCAGCAGCTTGGGACAGGGCGGTTCACCCCTCCACTTT. The full variable domain, completed using reference TRBV5-1 and TRBJ1-6, is KAGVTQTPRYLIKTRGQQVTLSCSPISGHRSVSWYQQTPGQGLQFLFEYFSETQRNKGNFPGRFSGRQFSNSRSEMNVSTLELGDSALYLCASSLGQGGSPLHFGNGTRLTVT.

This chain joins TRBV28 and TRBJ1-1, with 8 nucleotides matching TRBD1. This CDR3 has 15 amino acids. Germline V CDR1 and CDR2: MDHEN, SYDVKM. The junction had 11 bases not matched to a gene; V was cut back by 6 bases and J by 5 bases. The CDR3 is CASRRVATGETEAFF. The CDR3 DNA follows: TGTGCCAGCAGAAGAGTGGCGACAGGGGAGACTGAAGCTTTCTTT.

This chain uses TRBV28 with TRBJ2-7; 10 nucleotides align to TRBD2. Germline trimming cut 2 bases from V and 3 bases from J; bases unmatched to any gene: 4. This CDR3 contains 15 residues. CDR1 is MDHEN, CDR2 SYDVKM, per germline. CDR3 amino acids: CASSLLAGVVYEQYF. CDR3 sequence (DNA): TGTGCCAGCAGTTTACTAGCGGGAGTGGTCTACGAGCAGTACTTC.

The gene calls are TRBV9 and TRBJ2-5; 10 bases map to TRBD1. Germline V CDR1 and CDR2: SGDLS, YYNGEE. V shed 3 bases, J shed 5 bases, and the junction held 4 bases outside the gene matches. CDR3 size: 14 residues. DNA for the CDR3: TGTGCCAGCAGCGCGACAGGGGGCTGGGAGACCCAGTACTTC. Protein: CASSATGGWETQYF.

This chain uses TRBV7-9 with TRBJ2-3; no definite D call. The V end was cut by 0 bases, the J end by 4 bases, with 11 bases between. The length of the CDR3 is 15 residues. Germline CDR1 SEHNR, CDR2 FQNEAQ (reference sequence). The CDR3 loop is CASSLAAFSSDTQYF. In nucleotides, the CDR3 is TGTGCCAGCAGCTTAGCCGCTTTTAGCTCAGATACGCAGTATTTT.